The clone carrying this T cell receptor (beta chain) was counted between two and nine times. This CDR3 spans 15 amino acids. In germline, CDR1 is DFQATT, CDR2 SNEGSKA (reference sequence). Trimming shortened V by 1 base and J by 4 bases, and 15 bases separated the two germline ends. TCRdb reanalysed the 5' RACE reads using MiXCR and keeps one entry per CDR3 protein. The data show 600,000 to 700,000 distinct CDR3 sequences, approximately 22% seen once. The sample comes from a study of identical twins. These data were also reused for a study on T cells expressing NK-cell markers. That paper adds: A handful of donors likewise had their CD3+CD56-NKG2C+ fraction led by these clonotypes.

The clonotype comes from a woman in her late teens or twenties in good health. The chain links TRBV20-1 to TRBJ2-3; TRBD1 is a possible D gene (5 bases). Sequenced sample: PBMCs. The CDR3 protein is CSARVRQLTADTQYF. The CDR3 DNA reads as TGCAGTGCTAGAGTTCGACAGCTGACGGCAGATACGCAGTATTTT.